What follows are 23 T cell receptor beta chains derived from one specimen sequenced in a study of T cell repertoires in cytomegalovirus infection. MiXCR, applied by TCRdb to the reads, yields one record per CDR3 protein. Counted here are 100,000 to 150,000 distinct CDR3 sequences, 32% occurring once; the ten biggest clones make up under 70%. Antigens of these TCRs are unknown. The source was CD8+ T cells from cultured PBMCs, collected from culture after CMV antigen stimulation. Receptor source: a human donor in good health (CMV status not recorded). Some clones in this sample may be carry-over from other donors' samples.

The chain uses TRBV19 and TRBJ1-1; possible D gene TRBD1, 6 bases. The germline CDR1 and CDR2 sequences are LNHDA and SQIVND (reference sequence). The CDR3 has 14 amino acids. The V end was cut by 9 bases, the J end by 7 bases, with 21 bases between. The chain's CDR3 is CASDTDSKVSEAFF. The DNA of the CDR3 is TGTGCCAGCGACACGGACAGTAAAGTCAGTGAAGCTTTCTTT.

The chain recombines TRBV10-3 with TRBJ2-5; 7 bases are a match to TRBD2. Germline CDR1 is ENHRY and CDR2 is SYGVKD. Trimming removed 10 bases from V and 0 bases from J; junction bases left unmatched: 17. The CDR3 is made up of 17 amino acids. DNA of the CDR3: TGTGCCACCCAATTCGGATGGTCACGGGGGGACCAAGAGACCCAGTACTTC. It specifies CATQFGWSRGDQETQYF.

The chain recombines TRBV6-1 with TRBJ1-4, with D maybe TRBD1 (5 bases). This CDR3 contains 17 residues. Between the trimmed V and J ends, which lost 6 bases and 3 bases, there was a span of 20 bases. Germline CDR1 reads MNHNS; CDR2 reads SASEGT. CDR3 coding DNA: TGTGCCAGCAGCCCGAGGAGGGAGGGACTGGCTAATGAAAAACTGTTTTTT. Its protein product is CASSPRREGLANEKLFF.

The chain recombines TRBV7-8 with TRBJ1-1; D not resolved. Germline V gene sequence: CDR1 SGHVS, CDR2 FQNEAQ. V was shortened by 8 bases and J by 1 base, with 11 bases between the two germline ends. The CDR3 loop spans 13 amino acids. The CDR3 bases are TGTGCCAGCCTCCTTCAGGCGAACACTGAAGCTTTCTTT. Translation gives CASLLQANTEAFF.

The V gene is TRBV28, the J gene TRBJ1-2, with TRBD1 identical over 9 bases. J gave up 4 bases and V 7 bases, and 4 bases lay outside the gene matches. CDR1 and CDR2 (germline): MDHEN, SYDVKM. This CDR3 comprises 13 residues. The DNA for the CDR3 is TGTGCCAGCACTAGGGGACAGGGCTATGGCTACACCTTC. Protein sequence: CASTRGQGYGYTF.

This clonotype occurred many times. CDR3 protein: CASSRGQYGQETQYF. The CDR3 DNA is TGTGCCAGCAGCAGAGGGCAGTATGGGCAAGAGACCCAGTACTTC. The chain joins TRBV7-8 to TRBJ2-5; a possible D gene is TRBD2 (5 bases). Germline V CDR1 and CDR2: SGHVS, FQNEAQ. V lost 5 bases to trimming and J lost 2 bases, with 15 bases between them. The CDR3 runs to 15 residues. Full variable domain (outside the CDR3, taken from reference TRBV7-8 and TRBJ2-5): GAGVSQSPRYKVAKRGQDVALRCDPISGHVSLFWYQQALGQGPEFLTYFQNEAQLDKSGLPSDRFFAERPEGSVSTLKIQRTQQEDSAVYLCASSRGQYGQETQYFGPGTRLLVL.

This clonotype showed up just a few times. V and J are TRBV12-3 or TRBV12-4 and TRBJ2-5; TRBD1 matches at 9 bases. CDR3 length: 20 residues. V was clipped by 6 bases and J by 4 bases; unmatched bases: 24. Written as DNA, the CDR3 is TGTGCCAGCAGCTTCCACCTCGAGGACTCCCGGGACAGGGTGTCAGAGACCCAGTACTTC. Amino acid sequence: CASSFHLEDSRDRVSETQYF.

This clonotype was counted between two and nine times. The chain combines TRBV7-6 with TRBJ2-7; 10 nucleotides agree with TRBD1. The trim removed 5 bases at V and 2 bases at J, leaving 9 bases unmatched. The germline V gene has CDR1 SGHVS and CDR2 FNYEAQ. This CDR3 is built from 16 residues. CDR3 DNA sequence: TGTGCCAGCAGCCCGCCAGACAGGGGGCCCCCCTACGAGCAGTACTTC. Translated: CASSPPDRGPPYEQYF.

This clonotype was observed a handful of times. The chain couples TRBV4-2 to TRBJ2-5; 11 nucleotides match TRBD2. Unmatched junction bases numbered 5, after V lost 0 bases and J lost 5 bases. From germline, CDR1 is LGHNA and CDR2 YNFKEQ. The CDR3 has 16 amino acids. The CDR3 here is CASSQDRSGGAETQYF. The CDR3 DNA follows: TGTGCCAGCAGCCAAGATCGTAGCGGGGGGGCGGAGACCCAGTACTTC.

CDR3 DNA sequence: TGTGCCACCAGTGAACCCGGACTAGGGAGGGATGAGCAGTTCTTC. Its translation is CATSEPGLGRDEQFF. The V and J genes are TRBV24-1 and TRBJ2-1, with 7 bases identical to TRBD2. The CDR3 runs 15 residues. CDR1 KGHDR and CDR2 SFDVKD come from the germline V gene. V trimming: 4 bases; J trimming: 8 bases; junction bases outside the gene matches: 10.

The V gene is TRBV4-1, the J gene TRBJ1-2; 8 bases align to TRBD1. Unmatched junction bases numbered 9, after V lost 2 bases and J lost 7 bases. Looked up from germline, CDR1 is MGHRA and CDR2 is YSYEKL. CDR3 length equals 15 residues. CDR3 residues: CASSQLRTGSGGYTF. Here the CDR3 DNA reads TGCGCCAGCAGCCAATTACGGACAGGGTCGGGTGGCTACACCTTC.

The chain has TRBV6-8 and TRBJ2-7, with D perhaps matching TRBD1 (5 bases). The CDR3 extends over 13 amino acids. The V end was cut by 0 bases, the J end by 5 bases, with 8 bases between. Germline V gene data show CDR1 as MNHGY and CDR2 as SAAAGT. The CDR3 DNA reads as TGTGCCAGCAGTTACTCCTTAGGGGACGAGCAGTACTTC. It yields the protein CASSYSLGDEQYF.

The CDR3 is CASSAPTGESTGELFF. The CDR3 bases are TGTGCCAGCAGCGCTCCGACAGGGGAGAGCACCGGGGAGCTGTTTTTT. This chain uses TRBV9 with TRBJ2-2; 8 bases are shared with TRBD1. The germline gives CDR1 SGDLS, CDR2 YYNGEE. V shed 3 bases and J 4 bases; nucleotides not matched to a gene: 8. The CDR3 contains 16 residues.

The chain combines TRBV11-2 with TRBJ2-7; either TRBD1 or TRBD2 may supply D (5 bases each). There are 13 residues in the CDR3. Between the trimmed V and J ends, which lost 8 bases and 9 bases, there was a span of 20 bases. CDR1 and CDR2 (germline): SGHAT, FQNNGV. DNA of the CDR3: TGTGCCAGCGGCTCCACGGGACGCCGCGGGCAGTACTTC. Amino acid sequence: CASGSTGRRGQYF.

This clonotype was recorded a few times. The CDR3 is CASSLDASGGSTDTQYF. The CDR3 nucleotides read TGTGCCAGCAGTTTAGATGCTAGCGGGGGGAGCACAGATACGCAGTATTTT. This chain connects TRBV28 to TRBJ2-3; 11 nucleotides match TRBD2. The CDR3 sequence is 17 residues long. Germline CDR1 is MDHEN and CDR2 is SYDVKM. V gave up 2 bases and J gave up 0 bases; unmatched junction bases: 4.

In nucleotides, the CDR3 is TGCAGTACTCTAATCAGCGGGGGGGCCAGAACCTACAATGAGCAGTTCTTC. Translated: CSTLISGGARTYNEQFF. The chain couples TRBV20-1 to TRBJ2-1, with 10 bases that match TRBD2. V lost 8 bases and J lost 2; bases outside the gene matches: 15. The CDR3 covers 17 residues. Germline CDR1 is DFQATT and CDR2 is SNEGSKA (reference sequence).

This rearrangement joins TRBV4-1 to TRBJ2-7; 10 nucleotides align to TRBD2. The germline gives CDR1 MGHRA, CDR2 YSYEKL. The CDR3 totals 13 residues. J lost 5 bases, V lost 4 bases, and 2 bases had no gene match. The CDR3: CASSRAGGNEQYF. The CDR3 nucleotides are TGCGCCAGCAGCCGAGCGGGGGGGAACGAGCAGTACTTC.

The CDR3 sequence: CSVEISGTSYEQYF. For the CDR3, the DNA is TGCAGCGTTGAAATTTCAGGGACATCCTACGAGCAGTACTTC. V usage is TRBV29-1 and J usage is TRBJ2-7; TRBD1 is a possible D gene (6 bases). This CDR3 has 14 residues. Deletions cut 2 bases from V and 1 base from J, with 12 bases between. Germline CDR1 and CDR2: SQVTM and ANQGSEA.

This clonotype appeared many times. The rearrangement links TRBV9 to TRBJ2-5; the D gene is possibly TRBD2 (7 bases). Trimming stripped 4 bases from V and 8 bases from J, with 21 bases between. CDR3 length: 15 amino acids. CDR1 is SGDLS and CDR2 is YYNGEE in the germline V gene. The CDR3, as DNA: TGTGCCAGCAGCCCCCAGGCGGGGGCCCTAGATACCCAGTACTTC. This gives the protein CASSPQAGALDTQYF.

This clonotype was seen only a few times. This sequence joins TRBV5-1 and TRBJ1-1; D is perhaps TRBD1 (5 bases). V was clipped by 1 base and J by 2 bases, with 6 bases between them. This CDR3 is built from 13 residues. Germline V gene sequence: CDR1 SGHRS, CDR2 YFSETQ. CDR3 loop: CASSLRGNTEAFF. DNA of the CDR3: TGCGCCAGCAGCTTGAGGGGAAACACTGAAGCTTTCTTT.

This clonotype was picked up a small number of times. J is TRBJ2-3 and V is TRBV6-1; 7 bases map to TRBD1. In germline, CDR1 is MNHNS, CDR2 SASEGT. CDR3 size: 15 residues. V shed 6 bases and J 2 bases; nucleotides not matched to a gene: 8. The CDR3: CASSPGTANTDTQYF. In DNA, the CDR3 is TGTGCCAGCAGCCCCGGGACAGCTAACACAGATACGCAGTATTTT.

The chain uses TRBV20-1 and TRBJ2-1; 8 nucleotides align to TRBD2. The germline CDR1 and CDR2 sequences are DFQATT and SNEGSKA (reference sequence). This CDR3 has 16 amino acids. V was pared by 0 bases and J by 6 bases, with 10 bases of the junction left unmatched. CDR3 sequence: CSARDSAGALTNEQFF. In DNA, the CDR3 is TGCAGTGCTAGAGATTCAGCGGGGGCCCTCACCAATGAGCAGTTCTTC.

This clonotype was picked up many times. The chain uses TRBV10-3 and TRBJ2-7; TRBD1 aligns across 9 bases. Germline CDR1 ENHRY, CDR2 SYGVKD. Losses at the gene ends were 2 bases for V and 1 base for J; bases not matched to a gene: 6. The CDR3 has 16 amino acids. The CDR3 loop is CAISEIKQGASYEQYF. The CDR3 DNA reads as TGTGCCATCAGTGAGATTAAACAGGGGGCGTCCTACGAGCAGTACTTC.